One and the same sample provided the 11 T cell receptor beta chains below, sequenced in a study of shared clonotypes between healthy human individuals. Data came from immunoSEQ multiplex PCR; TCRdb stores just in-frame clones and leaves some out. The sample records over 2 million clones, roughly 95% being singletons. In the naive CD8 group, cells lacked CD45RO and were positively selected for CCR7, so terminally differentiated effector memory CD45RA+ cells were left out. The sequenced sample was naive CD8+ T cells sorted from blood. The source of these receptors is a man aged 18-30 years in good health.

The gene calls are TRBV27 and TRBJ1-2; 10 positions agree with TRBD1. Germline CDR1 is MNHEY and CDR2 is SMNVEV (reference sequence). The CDR3 totals 16 residues. V shed 3 bases, J shed 4 bases, and the junction held 8 bases outside the gene matches. CDR3 loop: CASSFQGQGSLYGYTF. The CDR3 coding sequence is TGTGCCAGCAGTTTCCAGGGACAGGGGTCCCTCTATGGCTACACCTTC.

This sequence joins TRBV28 and TRBJ1-1; D possibly corresponds to TRBD1 (6 bases). Germline lookup yields CDR1 MDHEN and CDR2 SYDVKM. V lost 2 bases to trimming and J lost 5 bases, with 21 bases between them. The CDR3 runs to 17 residues. The CDR3 nucleotides read TGTGCCAGCAGTTTAGATTCTCCGTCTCGGACAGAAACTGAAGCTTTCTTT. Its protein is CASSLDSPSRTETEAFF. The whole variable domain, filled in from reference TRBV28 and TRBJ1-1, reads DVKVTQSSRYLVKRTGEKVFLECVQDMDHENMFWYRQDPGLGLRLIYFSYDVKMKEKGDIPEGYSVSREKKERFSLILESASTNQTSMYLCASSLDSPSRTETEAFFGQGTRLTVV.

The genes are TRBV7-9 and TRBJ1-1, with 7 bases identical to TRBD1. The junction had 6 bases not matched to a gene; V was cut back by 0 bases and J by 5 bases. The CDR3 spans 15 residues. Germline loops: CDR1 SEHNR, CDR2 FQNEAQ (reference sequence). The CDR3 DNA reads TGTGCCAGCAGCTTAGCGCAGTCAGGGGGGACTGAAGCTTTCTTT. This sequence encodes CASSLAQSGGTEAFF.

The chain couples TRBV28 to TRBJ2-3, with D hard to call. The germline V and J ends were trimmed by 4 bases and 1 base, with 12 bases remaining between them. Looked up from germline, CDR1 is MDHEN and CDR2 is SYDVKM. The CDR3 has 15 residues. The CDR3 here is CASSSPGEGTDTQYF. The CDR3 DNA follows: TGTGCCAGCAGTTCCCCGGGCGAGGGCACAGATACGCAGTATTTT.

The V and J genes are TRBV27 and TRBJ1-6, with TRBD1 matching over 10 bases. The CDR3 spans 15 residues. CDR1 and CDR2 (germline): MNHEY, SMNVEV (reference sequence). Trimming removed 5 bases from V and 9 bases from J; junction bases left unmatched: 7. This CDR3 is CASSLTGTGVSPLHF. CDR3 nucleotides: TGTGCCAGCAGTCTAACCGGGACAGGGGTTTCACCCCTCCACTTT.

This chain connects TRBV12-5 to TRBJ2-7; TRBD1 matches 7 bases. V lost 6 bases, J lost 7 bases, and 12 bases stayed unmatched. Per the germline V gene, CDR1 is LGHNT and CDR2 is FRNRAP. This CDR3 region has 14 residues. CDR3 protein: CASGLEDREWEQYF. CDR3 bases: TGTGCTAGTGGCCTTGAAGACAGGGAGTGGGAGCAGTACTTC.

The rearrangement links TRBV13 to TRBJ1-4; TRBD1 is a possible D gene (5 bases). With 1 base removed from V and 1 base from J, the gap between germline ends came to 10 bases. The CDR3 length is 16 residues. The germline V gene has CDR1 PRHDT and CDR2 FYEKMQ (reference sequence). CDR3 bases: TGTGCCAGCAGCTTAGAAGGGGCAGGAACTAATGAAAAACTGTTTTTT. Its translation is CASSLEGAGTNEKLFF.

This rearrangement joins TRBV6-1 to TRBJ2-7; no firm D call. V was cut by 1 base and J by 5 bases, with 9 bases left in between. Germline lookup yields CDR1 MNHNS and CDR2 SASEGT. This CDR3 comprises 13 residues. In nucleotides, the CDR3 is TGTGCCAGCAGTGAAGGTGGCACTCACGAGCAGTACTTC. Protein: CASSEGGTHEQYF.

The chain couples TRBV7-8 to TRBJ2-1; D remains ambiguous. The CDR3 sequence is 11 residues long. The V end lost 1 base, the J end lost 10 bases, and 5 bases lay between the germline ends. Germline CDR1 is SGHVS and CDR2 is FQNEAQ. The CDR3 region has the DNA TGTGCCAGCAGCTTAGTGGTAGAGCAGTTCTTC. Residues: CASSLVVEQFF. The full variable domain, in which reference TRBV7-8 and TRBJ2-1 provide the parts outside the CDR3, is GAGVSQSPRYKVAKRGQDVALRCDPISGHVSLFWYQQALGQGPEFLTYFQNEAQLDKSGLPSDRFFAERPEGSVSTLKIQRTQQEDSAVYLCASSLVVEQFFGPGTRLTVL.

The chain employs TRBV9 and TRBJ2-2; D might be TRBD2 (5 bases). The CDR3 spans 15 residues. Germline V gives CDR1 SGDLS, CDR2 YYNGEE. V was trimmed by 6 bases and J by 6 bases, leaving 18 bases between them. CDR3 sequence reads: CASTSPQLGPGELFF. CDR3 in DNA: TGTGCCAGCACCTCTCCCCAACTAGGCCCCGGGGAGCTGTTTTTT. Combining the CDR3 with reference TRBV9 and TRBJ2-2 gives the whole variable domain DSGVTQTPKHLITATGQRVTLRCSPRSGDLSVYWYQQSLDQGLQFLIQYYNGEERAKGNILERFSAQQFPDLHSELNLSSLELGDSALYFCASTSPQLGPGELFFGEGSRLTVL.

This clone was detected only a few times. V is TRBV30 and J is TRBJ1-5, with a possible D match to TRBD1 (6 bases). CDR3 size: 14 residues. With 5 bases removed from V and 6 bases from J, the gap between germline ends came to 17 bases. The germline gives CDR1 GTSNPN, CDR2 SVGIG (reference sequence). The CDR3: CAWEIGGAGQPQHF. CDR3 bases: TGTGCCTGGGAGATTGGGGGGGCCGGTCAGCCCCAGCATTTT.